A selection of T cell receptor beta chains follows, all from one sample in a study of tumor and adjacent non-tumor tissue in lung cancer. TCRdb reanalysed the multiplex PCR reads using MiXCR and keeps one entry per CDR3 protein. The table shows 90,000 to 100,000 distinct CDR3 sequences, with roughly 78% occurring only once. Specimen: distant non-tumor lung tissue. The receptors derive from a man aged 60-69 years with small cell lung cancer. Each CDR3 is given with its conserved first and last residue. A D gene is named only where the DNA matches it firmly. The size of a clone is reported for some rows only, either as once, few or many, or as a class for expanded clones.

.	TRBV29-1	TRBJ2-5	TRBD2	TGCAGCGTTGACAGCGGCGCGGGGGGCCCGTTAGCTGAGTACTTC	CSVDSGAGGPLAEYF
.	TRBV11-2	TRBJ2-3	.	TGTACCAGCAGCAAAAGCGGGGACACAGATACGCAATATTTT	CTSSKSGDTDTQYF
.	TRBV6-1	TRBJ2-5	.	TGTGCCAGCAGTGAAGCTTCGGATGGGGTGTCCCAGTACTTC	CASSEASDGVSQYF
.	TRBV6-2/TRBV6-3	TRBJ1-1	.	TGTGCCAACAGTGAGGTGGCACCGATTTATTCTGAAGCTTTCTTT	CANSEVAPIYSEAFF
.	TRBV6-2/TRBV6-3	TRBJ2-3	TRBD2	TGTGCCAGCAGTCACTCCCTAGCGGGAAGGCGGGCAGATACACAGTATTTT	CASSHSLAGRRADTQYF
once	TRBV4-2	TRBJ2-2	.	TGTGCCAACAGCCACGATCTGAGGGCCAACATCGGGGAACTGTTTTTT	CANSHDLRANIGELFF
.	TRBV6-2/TRBV6-3	TRBJ1-3	.	TGTGCCAGCTCGCCAAGAAACATCATATATTTC	CASSPRNIIYF
.	TRBV28	TRBJ2-3	TRBD1	TGTGCCAGCAGCCAAGGACAGGATTTACCCATAGATACGCAGTATTTT	CASSQGQDLPIDTQYF
many	TRBV6-1	TRBJ2-2	.	TGTGCCAGCGGTGCGGGACCCCACACCGGGGAGCTGTTTTTT	CASGAGPHTGELFF
.	TRBV12-3/TRBV12-4	TRBJ2-3	TRBD2	TGTGCCAACATTTTAGGGGACTATAGGTACACAGATACGCAGTATTTT	CANILGDYRYTDTQYF
.	TRBV5-4	TRBJ2-6	.	TGTGCCAGCAGTTTGAAGGCCCGCTTTGGGGCCAACGTCCCGACTTTC	CASSLKARFGANVPTF
.	TRBV11-1	TRBJ1-1	.	TGTGCCTGCAGCTTAGGGCACCGCATGAATACTGAAGCTGTCTTT	CACSLGHRMNTEAVF
.	TRBV11-2	TRBJ2-5	TRBD2	TGTGTCAACAGCCAGGGAGGGAAGACCCAGTACTTC	CVNSQGGKTQYF
once	TRBV12-3/TRBV12-4	TRBJ2-1	TRBD1	TGTCCCAGCAGTTCCGGGACAGAGCACAATGCGCAATTCTTC	CPSSSGTEHNAQFF